This T cell receptor beta chain appears in the sequencing data of a study of immune evolution from preneoplasia to lung adenocarcinoma (dated by TCRdb to 2020 to 2022). Concerning the study at large: HLA loss of heterozygosity was observed in approximately 7%, 15% and 30% of AIS, MIA and ADC lesions, respectively, and was not observed in any AAH lesions. The study profiled immune contexture across lung adenocarcinoma precursors and invasive adenocarcinoma using immune gene expression, TCR sequencing and multiplex immunofluorescence. Resected precursor lesions (AAH, AIS, MIA) and invasive adenocarcinomas were each compared against paired morphologically normal lung tissue. Sample size was based on specimen availability rather than a prior power calculation. The immune data were integrated with whole exome sequencing and methylation data from the same cohort of nodules. A total of around 50 patients with pulmonary nodules who underwent surgical resection were included in the overall cohort. The TCR sequencing data were obtained from 51 patients. It was reported in the study that approximately 100 samples were used for TCR sequencing. POLYSOLVER was used to infer Class I HLA alleles from exome data, while LOHHLA was used to detect allele-specific HLA loss.

Overall study results and their limits: The highest top T cell clone frequencies were observed in normal lung, and a progressive decrease in top T cell clone frequencies appeared to occur from AAH through AIS, MIA and invasive adenocarcinoma. T cell clonality was highest in KRAS-mutant nodules compared with EGFR-mutant or double wild-type lesions. The findings reflected association rather than direct causation, and larger cohorts with long-term follow-up and longitudinal biopsies were considered necessary. Clonality was highest in normal lung, while later-stage lesions appeared to show lower clonality but higher T cell density and diversity. Because all patients came from Japan and China, whether the findings apply to Western populations was uncertain.

Details on this clone: Its cognate antigen has yet to be identified. The input lacks base qualities; no much larger clone sits a single base away.

Resection was performed on patients in Japan or China between the mid-2010s and the late 2010s. Two lung cancer pathologists independently confirmed the histologic diagnosis of each case on H&E slides. Premalignant or tumor cells were enriched for nucleic acid extraction by macro-dissection performed after pathologic assessment. The AllPrep DNA/RNA FFPE Kit was used to isolate DNA from FFPE tissue. The CDR3 has 16 amino acids, counting the end cysteine and phenylalanine. CDR3 DNA is the only sequence kept; it has 48 bases, read in frame from the first base. Trimming costs V 6 bases and J 1 base, and their ends lie 17 bases apart. From a lookup of the germline V gene (reference sequence), CDR1 and CDR2 are LNHDA and SQIVND. Using the immunoSEQ hsTCRbeta Kit, TCR beta CDR3 regions were sequenced from DNA. Under the source paper's analysis protocol: The ImmunoSEQ Analyzer was used to analyse the TCR sequencing data. T cell clonality was defined as 1 minus Pielou's evenness, calculated on productive rearrangements. To measure T cell diversity, the inverse Simpson index was applied to productive templates. T cell density was expressed as TCR beta template counts normalized to usable DNA, with usable DNA estimated by amplifying and sequencing housekeeping genes. Two-sided Kruskal-Wallis tests were used to compare TCR metrics across histologic stages. The table was pulled from immuneACCESS by TCRdb, which kept in-frame rearrangements only. Such tables lose some clones; where checked, under half of the loss comes from unresolved V genes, and the rest has no known cause. Clonal size and the V and J genes are those of that table, whereas D and trimming came from the DNA. In this sample the table shows 20,000 to 25,000 clones, less than 80% of which occur a single time. The ten biggest clones cover roughly 5.5% of the sample.

The chain is assembled from TRBV19 and TRBJ2-3; D gene: possibly TRBD2, on 6 matching bases. Input material: FFPE invasive lung adenocarcinoma tissue. The sample's cell subset or site label, decoded: frankly invasive lung adenocarcinoma (ADC). The source is a person in their sixties with lung adenocarcinoma. For the CDR3, the sequence is CASRAPFSGGTDTQYF. In nucleotide form, the sequence is TGTGCCAGTAGGGCTCCGTTTAGCGGAGGCACAGATACGCAGTATTTT.